This T cell receptor (beta chain) was sequenced during a study of OX40 agonist ivuxolimab in advanced cancers. Study details: Enrolled patients in dose escalation had cancers that were hepatocellular carcinoma, melanoma, renal cell or head and neck cancer. Partial responses were recorded for three patients, including one with hepatocellular carcinoma and two with cutaneous melanoma. Notes on the study in general: Expanded clones belonging to CD8+ T cells outnumbered, on average, those of CD4+.

TCRdb keeps only in-frame clones here, not all; method: immunoSEQ multiplex PCR. The sample has about 120,000 clones; more than 80% are singletons. V lost 7 bases and J lost 2, with 12 bases in between. The germline CDR1 and CDR2 sequences are SGHTA and FQGNSA. The CDR3 spans 13 residues. A note on this clone: Antigen specificity is unknown.

The V call is TRBV7-2, the J call TRBJ2-7, with D tentatively TRBD1 (6 bases). This material consisted of CD4+ or CD8+ T cells sorted from blood, taken in a trial of the OX40 agonist ivuxolimab. This receptor was obtained from an adult with an advanced solid tumor such as melanoma, head and neck, liver or kidney cancer. The CDR3 sequence: CASTTYRAYEQYF. The DNA of the CDR3 is TGTGCCAGCACTACCTACAGGGCCTACGAGCAGTACTTC.